These T cell receptor beta chains were read from a single sample in a study of STAT3 mutations in large granular lymphocyte leukemia. Produced via immunoSEQ multiplex PCR; TCRdb's table is partial and in-frame only. The table has approximately 42,000 clones, approximately 78% seen once. Sequencing input: PBMCs. The receptors were gathered from a human donor with T large granular lymphocyte leukemia. Some clones in this sample may be carry-over from other donors' samples. CDR3s include the opening cysteine and the closing phenylalanine or tryptophan. D genes are given only for firm matches. Clone size is shown for a subset of rows, as once, few, many or a class of expanded clone.

V gene	clone size	D gene	J gene	CDR3 length	CDR3 protein	CDR3 DNA
TRBV5-4	-	TRBD1	TRBJ2-5	13	CASSDGQGQTQYF	TGTGCCAGCAGCGATGGACAGGGACAGACCCAGTACTTC
TRBV11-2	-	TRBD2	TRBJ2-3	16	CASSFSAGGPTDTQYF	TGTGCCAGCAGCTTCTCGGCGGGGGGTCCCACAGATACGCAGTATTTT
TRBV6-5	-	-	TRBJ1-2	14	CASSYGAFNYGYTF	TGTGCCAGCAGTTATGGGGCGTTCAACTATGGCTACACCTTC
TRBV11-3	-	TRBD2	TRBJ2-3	16	CASSLGGSGGADTQYF	TGTGCCAGCAGCTTAGGAGGTAGCGGGGGGGCAGATACGCAGTATTTT
TRBV5-6	-	-	TRBJ2-1	12	CASSLRVSEQFF	TGTGCCAGCAGCTTGAGGGTCTCTGAGCAGTTCTTC
TRBV2	-	TRBD2	TRBJ2-5	17	CASKRLAGGGTAETQYF	TGTGCCAGCAAGAGACTAGCGGGGGGGGGAACCGCAGAGACCCAGTACTTC
TRBV19	-	-	TRBJ2-1	15	CASSPLGGTDNEQFF	TGTGCCAGTAGTCCCCTTGGCGGGACAGATAATGAGCAGTTCTTC
TRBV7-2	-	-	TRBJ2-5	15	CASSLLVGAQETQYF	TGTGCCAGCAGCTTATTAGTCGGAGCCCAAGAGACCCAGTACTTC
TRBV4-1	few	-	TRBJ2-7	15	CASSQAGTDRVEQYF	TGCGCCAGCAGCCAGGCCGGGACGGACCGAGTAGAGCAGTACTTC
TRBV27	-	-	TRBJ2-1	15	CASSPRLLSGHEQFF	TGTGCCAGCAGTCCCCGTTTACTGTCCGGCCATGAGCAGTTCTTC
TRBV2	few	TRBD1	TRBJ1-4	14	CASEKGAANEKLFF	TGTGCCAGCGAGAAGGGGGCGGCTAATGAAAAACTGTTTTTT
TRBV7-9	-	TRBD1	TRBJ1-2	14	CASSPGQGGVRYTF	TGTGCCAGCAGCCCCGGACAGGGGGGAGTTCGCTACACCTTC
TRBV4-1	-	-	TRBJ2-5	15	CASSQDRARTRTQYF	TGCGCCAGCAGCCAAGATAGGGCCAGAACGCGGACCCAGTACTTC
TRBV11-2	-	-	TRBJ2-5	15	CASSPEGHLQETQYF	TGTGCCAGCAGCCCTGAAGGACATCTCCAAGAGACCCAGTACTTC
TRBV27	-	-	TRBJ1-2	14	CASRANPGVYGYTF	TGTGCCAGCAGGGCTAACCCGGGAGTCTATGGCTACACCTTC
TRBV19	-	-	TRBJ1-1	13	CASRSGVNTEAFF	TGTGCCAGTAGATCGGGGGTTAACACTGAAGCTTTCTTT
TRBV2	-	-	TRBJ2-7	14	CASKDGTAGYEQYF	TGTGCCAGCAAGGATGGCACAGCTGGCTACGAGCAGTACTTC